This is a list of T cell receptor beta chains from one sample in a study of blood T cell repertoires in COVID-19. Repertoires were generated with immunoSEQ multiplex PCR, while TCRdb's copy carries only in-frame clones and drops some. This sample yields some 150,000 clones, of which about 84% are seen a single time; under 15% belongs to the top ten. The specimen sequenced was peripheral blood. Receptor source: a man aged 55-75 years with active or convalescent COVID-19. The conserved cysteine and the conserved F or W are not part of the CDR3 here.

TRBJ1-6	TRBV15	ATSSRTGSPLH
TRBJ2-4	TRBV19	ASIGRDIQY
TRBJ2-4	TRBV28	ASSSGGQGENIQY
TRBJ2-7	TRBV4-2	ASSLGLAGGEQY
TRBJ2-7	TRBV6-4	ASSEGLAGAIEQY
TRBJ1-5	TRBV28	ASSPPDFNQPQH
TRBJ1-5	TRBV28	ASSSGRQGVNQPQH
TRBJ2-5	TRBV18	ASSAGQGAGETQY
TRBJ1-5	TRBV19	ASSRPAVNQPQH
TRBJ2-7	TRBV27	ASSSLRLFRAGENEQY
TRBJ1-1	TRBV13	ASEGAGTEAF
TRBJ1-2	TRBV9	ASSVHGGGGYGYT
TRBJ1-2	TRBV7-9	ASSPTGGGRGYT
TRBJ2-5	TRBV12-3/TRBV12-4	ASSLTRVETQY
TRBJ1-1	TRBV7-9	ASSSSRQPLVAF
TRBJ1-3	TRBV11-2	ASSLTFGDSGNTIY
TRBJ2-1	TRBV4-2	ASSQDLGGEQF
TRBJ2-7	TRBV13	ASSPLLAGGDGNEQY
TRBJ1-5	TRBV7-8	ASSTRDNVNSNQPQH
TRBJ2-7	TRBV27	ATYRSGSYEQY
TRBJ1-1	TRBV6-5	ASSPFYVTEAF
TRBJ2-7	TRBV10-3	AIKEVGYEQY
TRBJ1-4	TRBV30	AWSVRQGLTNEKLF
TRBJ1-6	TRBV13	ASSLRTGNYSPLH
TRBJ2-2	TRBV11-2	ASSAAGGGLF
TRBJ1-2	TRBV3-1/TRBV3-2	ASSQSALSLHYGYT
TRBJ2-7	TRBV7-2	ASTSGWDGNYEQY
TRBJ2-5	TRBV2	ASSEEGGGETQY
TRBJ1-4	TRBV4-3	ASSRALGAEEKLF
TRBJ2-7	TRBV5-6	ASSSRDASSEY